The 5 T cell receptor beta chains in this list originate from one sample, sequenced in a study of blood T cell repertoires in COVID-19. Some clones are missing from TCRdb's copy, which holds only in-frame ones; the method was immunoSEQ multiplex PCR. The table lists fewer than 200,000 clones, approximately 85% of them singletons. Sequencing was performed on peripheral blood. These receptors came from a man in his 60s who had recovered from COVID-19.

This chain connects TRBV11-2 to TRBJ1-2; no clear D. The CDR3 has 13 residues. V was pared by 2 bases and J by 2 bases, with 6 bases between. Germline V lookup: CDR1 SGHAT, CDR2 FQNNGV. DNA for the CDR3: TGTGCCAGCAGCTTAATCAAAAACTATGGCTACACCTTC. Encoded protein: CASSLIKNYGYTF.

The CDR3 region has the DNA TGTGCCAGCAGCCCCTATAGCGGGGGGGCGGGGGAGACCCAGTACTTC. Translation gives CASSPYSGGAGETQYF. The gene calls are TRBV4-2 and TRBJ2-5; 11 bases fit TRBD2. Germline values: CDR1 LGHNA, CDR2 YNFKEQ. The CDR3 is 16 residues long. With V trimmed by 4 bases and J by 5 bases, 9 bases remained unmatched.

The chain employs TRBV6-5 and TRBJ2-2; TRBD2 is a possible D gene (6 bases). Germline loops: CDR1 MNHEY, CDR2 SVGAGI. This CDR3 has 15 residues. Trimming removed 7 bases from V and 0 bases from J, with 12 bases in between. As DNA, the CDR3 is TGTGCCAGCAATAGCGGAGCTTCGAACACCGGGGAGCTGTTTTTT. Translated, it gives CASNSGASNTGELFF.

The table lists this clone with a count of one. At one end the junction does not follow the germline gene, possibly because of a read error. The chain couples TRBV7-7 to TRBJ2-5, with 7 bases aligning to TRBD1. From germline, CDR1 is SSHAT and CDR2 FNYEAQ (reference sequence). This CDR3 contains 15 residues. CDR3 amino acids: CASSLTGVGQETQYF. The CDR3 DNA sequence: TGTGCTAGCAGCCTAACAGGGGTGGGGCAAGAGACCCAGTACTTC.

V gene TRBV24-1 combines with J gene TRBJ2-3; D uncertain. The CDR3 length is 13 residues. The germline gives CDR1 KGHDR, CDR2 SFDVKD. V lost 1 base, J lost 1 base, and 2 bases lay in between. The DNA for the CDR3 is TGTGCCACCAGTGATTTCGGCACAGATACGCAGTATTTT. Translating it yields CATSDFGTDTQYF.